The 31 T cell receptor beta chains presented below share a single source sample, sequenced in a study of T cell clones after liver transplantation. Data came from immunoSEQ multiplex PCR; TCRdb stores just in-frame clones and leaves some out. The sample records about 75,000 clones, around four fifths being singletons. Sequencing was performed on CD4+ T cells from blood, taken around 48 months after liver transplant. The receptors were sampled from a human patient who received a liver transplant. Some of the T cells may derive from the graft donor.

V usage is TRBV5-1 and J usage is TRBJ2-2; D possibly corresponds to TRBD2 (6 bases). The CDR3 consists of 16 residues. V was shortened by 1 base and J by 2 bases, with 12 bases between the two germline ends. Germline values: CDR1 SGHRS, CDR2 YFSETQ. CDR3: CASSLTAGTNTGELFF. The CDR3 DNA reads as TGCGCCAGCAGCTTGACGGCAGGGACTAACACCGGGGAGCTGTTTTTT.

In this sample, this clone turned up once. This rearrangement joins TRBV30 to TRBJ1-3; D not certain. Germline CDR1 reads GTSNPN; CDR2 reads SVGIG (reference sequence). CDR3 length: 15 amino acids. With 1 base removed from V and 0 bases from J, the gap between germline ends came to 10 bases. Here the CDR3 reads CAWSEGCSSGNTIYF. DNA for the CDR3: TGTGCCTGGAGTGAGGGTTGCAGCTCTGGAAACACCATATATTTT.

The chain links TRBV5-1 to TRBJ2-5; the D gene could be TRBD1 or TRBD2 (5 bases each). The germline gives CDR1 SGHRS, CDR2 YFSETQ. The CDR3 contains 15 residues. Between the trimmed V and J ends, which lost 2 bases and 5 bases, there was a span of 16 bases. CDR3 sequence (DNA): TGCGCCAGCAGCTTTGGGGGTTCCAGGGATGAGACCCAGTACTTC. This translates into CASSFGGSRDETQYF.

The chain recombines TRBV10-1 with TRBJ2-5, with D maybe TRBD1 (5 bases). There are 15 residues in the CDR3. The V end was cut by 9 bases, the J end by 0 bases, with 17 bases between. Germline CDR1 WNHNN, CDR2 SYGVQD (reference sequence). Here the CDR3 DNA reads TGCGCCAGTCCACCCAGGGAAGGGTACCAAGAGACCCAGTACTTC. Translating it yields CASPPREGYQETQYF.

This clone was detected a few times. V gene TRBV6-5 combines with J gene TRBJ1-2, with D unclear. CDR1 is MNHEY and CDR2 is SVGAGI in the germline V gene. CDR3 size: 13 residues. Trimming removed 5 bases at V and 0 bases at J, with 7 bases between. In nucleotides, the CDR3 is TGTGCCAGCAGTGCCACTGCTAACTATGGCTACACCTTC. Translating gives CASSATANYGYTF.

The chain joins TRBV7-9 to TRBJ1-1, with 9 bases identical to TRBD1. CDR1 is SEHNR and CDR2 is FQNEAQ in the germline V gene (reference sequence). The CDR3 contains 15 residues. V trimming: 5 bases; J trimming: 5 bases; junction bases outside the gene matches: 9. CDR3 DNA sequence: TGTGCCAGCAGCCTTACACAGACAGGGGGGACTGAAGCTTTCTTT. This translates into CASSLTQTGGTEAFF.

This chain links TRBV5-4 with TRBJ1-1; 7 bases map to TRBD1. The CDR3 spans 14 residues. The trim removed 2 bases at V and 0 bases at J, leaving 1 base unmatched. Germline CDR1 is SGHNT and CDR2 is YYREEE (reference sequence). This chain's CDR3 is CASSFGQVNTEAFF. The DNA for the CDR3 is TGTGCCAGCAGCTTTGGACAGGTGAACACTGAAGCTTTCTTT.

The CDR3 protein is CASSRSLTGGLYNEQFF. The CDR3 coding sequence is TGTGCCAGCAGCCGATCGTTGACAGGGGGCTTATACAATGAGCAGTTCTTC. The chain couples TRBV4-2 to TRBJ2-1; 10 bases are a match to TRBD1. V dropped 4 bases and J dropped 4; count of bases not matched to a gene: 10. The germline V gene has CDR1 LGHNA and CDR2 YNFKEQ. This CDR3 is built from 17 residues.

The rearrangement links TRBV2 to TRBJ1-2; D is perhaps TRBD1 (5 bases). Trimming shortened V by 9 bases and J by 8 bases, and 13 bases separated the two germline ends. The CDR3 spans 11 residues. From germline, CDR1 is SNHLY and CDR2 FYNNEI. For the CDR3, the DNA is TGTGCCAGGGGGGACGGAACGGGCTACACCTTC. This encodes CARGDGTGYTF.

The rearrangement uses TRBV6-1 and TRBJ2-3; TRBD2 aligns across 10 bases. The germline V gene has CDR1 MNHNS and CDR2 SASEGT. The CDR3 has 17 residues. Trimming cost V 4 bases and J 0 bases; bases outside gene matches: 7. This CDR3 reads CASSVGLAEASTDTQYF. In DNA, the CDR3 is TGTGCCAGCAGTGTCGGACTAGCGGAGGCTAGCACAGATACGCAGTATTTT.

The chain uses TRBV11-3 and TRBJ2-3, with TRBD1 matching 9 bases. The V and J ends lost 6 bases and 4 bases, in that order; junction bases with no gene match: 5. Germline V gene data show CDR1 as SGHNT and CDR2 as YENEEA. The CDR3 totals 14 residues. The CDR3 loop is CASSGTGMPDTQYF. The DNA for the CDR3 is TGTGCCAGCAGTGGGACAGGGATGCCAGATACGCAGTATTTT.

The V gene is TRBV30, the J gene TRBJ2-7; a weak D match, TRBD2 (5 bases). The CDR3 sequence is 13 residues long. Germline CDR1 GTSNPN, CDR2 SVGIG (reference sequence). Trimming took 6 bases from V and 6 from J, leaving 18 bases between them. The CDR3 DNA sequence: TGTGCCTGCTTATTGGGTCCGGCGGGCGAGCAGTACTTC. It specifies CACLLGPAGEQYF.

J is TRBJ2-3 and V is TRBV7-3, with D perhaps TRBD1 (5 bases). In germline, CDR1 is SGHTA, CDR2 FQGTGA. The length of the CDR3 is 16 residues. Trimming took 2 bases from V and 0 from J, leaving 12 bases between them. The DNA for the CDR3 is TGTGCCAGCAGCTTAGGCTTGGGGCGAAGCACAGATACGCAGTATTTT. Amino acid sequence: CASSLGLGRSTDTQYF.

The chain is built from TRBV29-1 and TRBJ2-7; weak D call: TRBD2 (5 bases). V was shortened by 7 bases and J by 2 bases, with 15 bases between the two germline ends. CDR3 length: 13 residues. Germline loops: CDR1 SQVTM, CDR2 ANQGSEA. In nucleotides, the CDR3 is TGCAGCGGAGGCGAGCGGAGCCCCTACGAGCAGTACTTC. Its translation: CSGGERSPYEQYF.

The CDR3 here is CAISGNLNTEAFF. The DNA for the CDR3 is TGTGCCATCAGTGGGAACTTAAACACTGAAGCTTTCTTT. The chain joins TRBV10-3 to TRBJ1-1; D remains ambiguous. The CDR3 contains 13 residues. The ends were cut back, 4 bases at V and 2 bases at J, with 8 bases in the middle. Germline V gives CDR1 ENHRY, CDR2 SYGVKD.

V and J are TRBV7-2 and TRBJ1-1; D gene ambiguous. Germline CDR1 reads SGHTA; CDR2 reads FQGNSA. The CDR3 length is 12 residues. The ends were cut back, 1 base at V and 10 bases at J, with 10 bases in the middle. The CDR3: CASSLVRAGAFF. The CDR3 nucleotides read TGTGCCAGCAGCTTAGTCCGGGCGGGAGCTTTCTTT.

The chain has TRBV5-6 and TRBJ2-1, with TRBD2 matching over 10 bases. This CDR3 is 14 amino acids long. Germline V gives CDR1 SGHDT, CDR2 YYEEEE. The ends lost 7 bases at V and 9 bases at J; junction bases unmatched: 10. CDR3 residues: CASGYSGGVGEQFF. The CDR3 DNA reads as TGTGCCAGCGGCTACAGCGGGGGGGTAGGTGAGCAGTTCTTC.

In its sample, this clone was seen once. J is TRBJ2-2 and V is TRBV5-6, with 7 bases that match TRBD2. The CDR3 contains 16 residues. Trimming cost V 0 bases and J 0 bases; bases outside gene matches: 2. From germline, CDR1 is SGHDT and CDR2 YYEEEE. CDR3 sequence reads: CASSLVAGANTGELFF. The DNA for the CDR3 is TGTGCCAGCAGCTTGGTTGCGGGAGCGAACACCGGGGAGCTGTTTTTT.

The chain employs TRBV9 and TRBJ1-2; D perhaps matches TRBD1 (5 bases). V shed 0 bases and J shed 3 bases, with 15 bases lying between them. This CDR3 is 16 amino acids long. Germline V lookup: CDR1 SGDLS, CDR2 YYNGEE. The CDR3 sequence is CASSVAAGGEDYGYTF. The CDR3 nucleotides read TGTGCCAGCAGCGTAGCGGCGGGGGGGGAGGACTATGGCTACACCTTC.

The rearrangement links TRBV4-3 to TRBJ2-2, with TRBD2 matching over 10 bases. This CDR3 has 17 amino acids. Unmatched junction bases numbered 5, after V lost 0 bases and J lost 4 bases. The V gene's germline CDR1 is LGHNA and CDR2 YSLEER. In nucleotides, the CDR3 is TGCGCCAGCAGCCAAGATCTTGGACTAGCGGTCACCGGGGAGCTGTTTTTT. The encoded protein is CASSQDLGLAVTGELFF.

The chain links TRBV19 to TRBJ2-5, with D perhaps matching TRBD2 (5 bases). The CDR3 totals 13 residues. Deletions cut 5 bases from V and 2 bases from J, with 9 bases between. Germline values: CDR1 LNHDA, CDR2 SQIVND (reference sequence). The DNA for the CDR3 is TGTGCCAGTAGTCCCCCGGGACAAGAGACCCAGTACTTC. It codes for CASSPPGQETQYF.

J is TRBJ2-3 and V is TRBV29-1; 9 nucleotides match TRBD2. V was pared by 4 bases and J by 0 bases, with 5 bases of the junction left unmatched. The germline CDR1 and CDR2 sequences are SQVTM and ANQGSEA. This CDR3 has 15 amino acids. CDR3 sequence (DNA): TGCAGCGTTGTAATAGCGGGGGCTAGCACAGATACGCAGTATTTT. Translation gives CSVVIAGASTDTQYF.

The chain joins TRBV7-8 to TRBJ2-2; the D is unclear. Trimming shortened V by 0 bases and J by 1 base, and 6 bases separated the two germline ends. CDR1 is SGHVS, CDR2 FQNEAQ, per germline. The CDR3 loop spans 15 amino acids. CDR3 nucleotides: TGTGCCAGCAGCTTAGCGTATCAGAACACCGGGGAGCTGTTTTTT. It translates to CASSLAYQNTGELFF.

The chain links TRBV7-3 to TRBJ2-3; 8 positions agree with TRBD2. After removal of 5 bases from V and 2 bases from J, the junction contained 6 bases not matched to a gene. Germline V lookup: CDR1 SGHTA, CDR2 FQGTGA. CDR3 length: 15 residues. The CDR3 loop reads CASSPLAGNTDTQYF. CDR3 coding DNA: TGTGCCAGCAGCCCCTTAGCGGGGAACACAGATACGCAGTATTTT.

The gene calls are TRBV23-1 and TRBJ2-1; no reliable D call. TRBV23-1 is annotated as an ORF whose role is uncertain. V lost 10 bases to trimming and J lost 7 bases, with 14 bases between them. The CDR3 covers 12 residues. This CDR3 reads CANPGRRNEQFF. As DNA, the CDR3 is TGCGCCAACCCGGGCAGACGGAATGAGCAGTTCTTC.

The chain links TRBV5-4 to TRBJ1-5; D is possibly TRBD1 (5 bases). Between the trimmed V and J ends, which lost 5 bases and 1 base, there was a span of 13 bases. The CDR3 runs 15 residues. Germline CDR1 is SGHNT and CDR2 is YYREEE (reference sequence). The chain's CDR3 is CASRLQGVSNQPQHF. For the CDR3, the DNA is TGTGCCAGCAGACTGCAGGGCGTAAGCAATCAGCCCCAGCATTTT.

The sample holds a few counts of this clone. The rearrangement joins TRBV18 to TRBJ1-5; TRBD1 matches 9 bases. CDR1 and CDR2 from the germline V gene are KGHSH and LQKENI. The CDR3 loop spans 14 amino acids. V shed 3 bases and J 6 bases; nucleotides not matched to a gene: 3. The CDR3 loop reads CASSPDRGSQPQHF. CDR3 nucleotides: TGTGCCAGCTCACCGGACAGGGGTAGTCAGCCCCAGCATTTT.

The chain employs TRBV5-1 and TRBJ2-1, with D perhaps TRBD2 (5 bases). The CDR3 has 15 residues. Germline CDR1 SGHRS, CDR2 YFSETQ. V was cut by 0 bases and J by 6 bases, with 13 bases left in between. In nucleotides, the CDR3 is TGCGCCAGCAGCTTGGGCACTAGGGCGTTCAATGAGCAGTTCTTC. Protein product: CASSLGTRAFNEQFF.

This clone has just a few counts. The gene calls are TRBV19 and TRBJ1-6, with D perhaps matching TRBD1 (5 bases). CDR1 is LNHDA, CDR2 SQIVND, per germline (reference sequence). V was clipped by 3 bases and J by 5 bases, with 11 bases between them. The CDR3 loop spans 15 amino acids. Here the CDR3 reads CASSIRRDDNSPLHF. CDR3 sequence (DNA): TGTGCCAGTAGTATCCGAAGGGACGATAATTCACCCCTCCACTTT.

This chain uses TRBV6-4 with TRBJ2-1, with D perhaps matching TRBD1 (8 bases). The V end was cut by 6 bases, the J end by 5 bases, with 17 bases between. Germline V gene sequence: CDR1 MRHNA, CDR2 SNTAGT. The CDR3 length is 15 residues. CDR3 nucleotides: TGTGCCAGCAGCCTACAGGGGGGGATGAACAATGAGCAGTTCTTC. Encoded protein: CASSLQGGMNNEQFF.

This chain connects TRBV4-1 to TRBJ1-4; 11 nucleotides agree with TRBD1. Per germline, CDR1 MGHRA and CDR2 YSYEKL. The CDR3 spans 13 residues. With V trimmed by 5 bases and J by 8 bases, 1 base remained unmatched. The CDR3 coding sequence is TGCGCCAGCAGCTGGACAGGGGGCGAAAAACTGTTTTTT. As protein: CASSWTGGEKLFF.